Listed below are T cell receptor beta chains from one sample, sequenced in a study of monozygotic twins with inflammatory bowel disease. TCRdb re-called the 5' RACE reads; one entry per CDR3 protein, DNA not given. This sample's table reports more than 300,000 distinct CDR3 sequences. Sample: blood. All receptors come from a human donor with ulcerative colitis or Crohn's disease, or a healthy co-twin of an affected twin (not recorded which). CDR3s include the opening cysteine and the closing phenylalanine or tryptophan. The order of the fields is J gene, V gene, CDR3 protein.

j_gene: TRBJ2-2; v_gene: TRBV5-1; CDR3aa: CASSRTGTTGELFF
j_gene: TRBJ2-7; v_gene: TRBV27; CDR3aa: CASRRQGASSYEQYF
j_gene: TRBJ1-3; v_gene: TRBV6-5; CDR3aa: CASLGGNTIYF
j_gene: TRBJ1-5; v_gene: TRBV6-2/TRBV6-3; CDR3aa: CASSYGDGDSNQPQHF
j_gene: TRBJ1-2; v_gene: TRBV5-1; CDR3aa: CASANGLEGVALYGYTF
j_gene: TRBJ2-1; v_gene: TRBV11-3; CDR3aa: CASSAVGVEQFF
j_gene: TRBJ1-5; v_gene: TRBV6-2/TRBV6-3; CDR3aa: CASSLRDRGRESNQPQHF
j_gene: TRBJ1-4; v_gene: TRBV19; CDR3aa: CASSLQATNEKLFF
j_gene: TRBJ2-5; v_gene: TRBV7-3; CDR3aa: CASSFGTGETQYF
j_gene: TRBJ2-7; v_gene: TRBV4-1; CDR3aa: CASSQDGGQGGDEQYF
j_gene: TRBJ1-1; v_gene: TRBV12-3/TRBV12-4; CDR3aa: CASSYRVPEAFF
j_gene: TRBJ1-1; v_gene: TRBV5-4; CDR3aa: CASSSNSRAFF
j_gene: TRBJ2-3; v_gene: TRBV15; CDR3aa: CATSRYRSTDTQYF
j_gene: TRBJ2-7; v_gene: TRBV7-9; CDR3aa: CASSVWDSPSYEQYF
j_gene: TRBJ1-1; v_gene: TRBV6-5; CDR3aa: CASSKTRGVETF
j_gene: TRBJ1-1; v_gene: TRBV7-2; CDR3aa: CASNEYVGLEAFF
j_gene: TRBJ2-2; v_gene: TRBV9; CDR3aa: CASSVGSANTGELFF
j_gene: TRBJ2-2; v_gene: TRBV12-3/TRBV12-4; CDR3aa: CASSLDGDWDTGELFF
j_gene: TRBJ1-2; v_gene: TRBV7-2; CDR3aa: CASSLGGQAANYGYTF
j_gene: TRBJ2-3; v_gene: TRBV5-1; CDR3aa: CASSLMSRSTDTQYF
j_gene: TRBJ2-5; v_gene: TRBV7-9; CDR3aa: CASSLSSGGPDVTQYF
j_gene: TRBJ2-7; v_gene: TRBV20-1; CDR3aa: CSPSQSGGYEQYF
j_gene: TRBJ2-1; v_gene: TRBV10-3; CDR3aa: CAISEGTAPNNEQFF
j_gene: TRBJ2-2; v_gene: TRBV24-1; CDR3aa: CATSAYSFGELFF
j_gene: TRBJ1-2; v_gene: TRBV5-1; CDR3aa: CASSVRREGGYTF
j_gene: TRBJ2-7; v_gene: TRBV29-1; CDR3aa: CSVEVFEYEQYF
j_gene: TRBJ2-3; v_gene: TRBV6-5; CDR3aa: CASSYSWGAPDTQYF
j_gene: TRBJ2-7; v_gene: TRBV7-2; CDR3aa: CASSPPGVRDEQYF
j_gene: TRBJ1-2; v_gene: TRBV18; CDR3aa: CASSPLLGDSPRDNYGYTF
j_gene: TRBJ2-3; v_gene: TRBV2; CDR3aa: CASSEGFGVSTDTQYF
j_gene: TRBJ2-7; v_gene: TRBV6-5; CDR3aa: CASSQTGSYEQYF
j_gene: TRBJ2-7; v_gene: TRBV20-1; CDR3aa: CSASPRDRVYEQYF
j_gene: TRBJ1-5; v_gene: TRBV10-3; CDR3aa: CAISPQRDLAAGQPQHF
j_gene: TRBJ2-5; v_gene: TRBV7-2; CDR3aa: CASSLQRIGRETQYF
j_gene: TRBJ2-5; v_gene: TRBV4-3; CDR3aa: CASSQQGLETQYF
j_gene: TRBJ1-2; v_gene: TRBV5-8; CDR3aa: CASPPEIGAGYTF
j_gene: TRBJ2-2; v_gene: TRBV6-1; CDR3aa: CASSGFGGRRTGELFF
j_gene: TRBJ2-1; v_gene: TRBV29-1; CDR3aa: CSVGGLTSSYNEQFF
j_gene: TRBJ1-4; v_gene: TRBV5-6; CDR3aa: CASSHPGSKEKLFF
j_gene: TRBJ2-1; v_gene: TRBV29-1; CDR3aa: CSVDRGRNEQFF
j_gene: TRBJ1-1; v_gene: TRBV4-1; CDR3aa: CASSQLRVGRNTEAFF
j_gene: TRBJ1-6; v_gene: TRBV19; CDR3aa: CASSISRTASSYNSPLHF
j_gene: TRBJ2-1; v_gene: TRBV5-1; CDR3aa: CASSLSGSNEQFF
j_gene: TRBJ1-6; v_gene: TRBV5-4; CDR3aa: CASSLTSTGEVVRYNSPLHF
j_gene: TRBJ1-5; v_gene: TRBV29-1; CDR3aa: CSVVGTGSDQPQHF
j_gene: TRBJ1-2; v_gene: TRBV19; CDR3aa: CASSIPGGGRGYTF
j_gene: TRBJ2-2; v_gene: TRBV6-2/TRBV6-3; CDR3aa: CASSYSPVVSGELFF
j_gene: TRBJ1-2; v_gene: TRBV24-1; CDR3aa: CATSGRQGWSYGYTF